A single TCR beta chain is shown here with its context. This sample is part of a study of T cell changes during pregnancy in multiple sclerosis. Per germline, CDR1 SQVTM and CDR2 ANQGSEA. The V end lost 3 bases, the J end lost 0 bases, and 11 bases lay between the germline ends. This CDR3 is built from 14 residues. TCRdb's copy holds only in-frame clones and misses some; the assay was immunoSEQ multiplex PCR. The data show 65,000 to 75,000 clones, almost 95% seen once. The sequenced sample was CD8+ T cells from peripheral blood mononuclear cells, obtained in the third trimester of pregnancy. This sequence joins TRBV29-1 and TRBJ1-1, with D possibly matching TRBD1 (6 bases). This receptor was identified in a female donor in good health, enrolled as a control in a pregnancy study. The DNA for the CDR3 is TGCAGCGTTGAGAAGGGGGGGTTGAACACTGAAGCTTTCTTT. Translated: CSVEKGGLNTEAFF.